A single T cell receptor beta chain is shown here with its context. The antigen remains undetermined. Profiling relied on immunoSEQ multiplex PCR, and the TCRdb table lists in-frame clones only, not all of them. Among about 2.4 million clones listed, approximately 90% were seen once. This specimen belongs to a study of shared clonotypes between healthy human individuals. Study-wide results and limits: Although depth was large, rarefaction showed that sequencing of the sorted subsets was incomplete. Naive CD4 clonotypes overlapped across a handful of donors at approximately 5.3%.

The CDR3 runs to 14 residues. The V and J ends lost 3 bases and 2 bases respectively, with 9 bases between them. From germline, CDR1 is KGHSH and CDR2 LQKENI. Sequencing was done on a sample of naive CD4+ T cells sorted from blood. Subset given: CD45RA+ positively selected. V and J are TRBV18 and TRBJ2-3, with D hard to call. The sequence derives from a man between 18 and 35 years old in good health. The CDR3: CASSPPVTTDTQYF. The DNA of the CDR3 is TGTGCCAGCTCACCGCCGGTGACCACAGATACGCAGTATTTT.